This T cell receptor (beta chain) was sequenced in a study of blood T cell repertoires in COVID-19. Overall study: Some COVID-19 samples were acute and others convalescent; all came from the United States, Italy and Spain.

Trimming left V 8 bases short and J 3 bases short, with 8 bases between. CDR1 and CDR2 (germline): SGHTA, FQGNSA. The CDR3 is 11 residues long. The data were produced by immunoSEQ multiplex PCR, yet TCRdb's version contains in-frame clones alone and is incomplete. The table lists 250,000 or so clones, roughly 88% of them singletons. The receptor was derived from a woman in her twenties or thirties with acute or convalescent COVID-19. Source material: peripheral blood. The V gene is TRBV7-2, the J gene TRBJ2-7; D remains ambiguous. CDR3 sequence reads: CASASLYEQYF. CDR3 nucleotide sequence: TGTGCCAGCGCCTCACTCTACGAGCAGTACTTC.